This T cell receptor (beta chain) was retrieved from a study of cytomegalovirus exposure and HLA in healthy donors. PCR used 60 Vbeta primers and 13 Jbeta primers. Generated by immunoSEQ multiplex PCR, the TCRdb table keeps only in-frame clones and is missing some. The sample has about 130,000 clones; around 76% are singletons. The CDR3 is 14 amino acids. Germline V gene lookup returns CDR1 MNHNS and CDR2 SASEGT. Trimming removed 6 bases from V and 6 bases from J, with 15 bases in between. Sequencing was carried out using PBMCs. This TCR was sampled from a woman between 45 and 65 years old in good health and CMV-seronegative. The chain recombines TRBV6-1 with TRBJ1-5, with unresolved D. CDR3 residues: CASSEVGPGQPQHF. The CDR3 DNA reads TGTGCCAGCAGCGAGGTGGGTCCCGGTCAGCCCCAGCATTTT.